These 20 T cell receptor beta chains came from one sample sequenced in a study of blood T cell repertoires in COVID-19. Using immunoSEQ multiplex PCR, the repertoire was profiled, and TCRdb retains in-frame clones only, with some absent. The sample comprises 150,000 to 200,000 clones, 82% of which are singletons, and almost 8.5% rests with the top ten. The source material was peripheral blood. The receptor set was obtained from a woman in her 70s with acute or convalescent COVID-19.

This clone was seen just once. This rearrangement joins TRBV5-5 to TRBJ1-6; D perhaps matches TRBD1 (5 bases). Germline loops: CDR1 SGHKS, CDR2 YYEKEE (reference sequence). V lost 1 base to trimming and J lost 8 bases, with 13 bases between them. The CDR3 loop spans 15 amino acids. The CDR3 is CASSLSGYPYSPLHF. Written as DNA, the CDR3 is TGTGCCAGCAGCTTGTCAGGGTATCCCTATTCACCCCTCCACTTT.

This CDR3 is CATSREQGFEQYF. The DNA of the CDR3 is TGTGCCACCAGCAGGGAACAGGGGTTTGAGCAGTACTTC. The V gene is TRBV15, the J gene TRBJ2-7, with TRBD1 identical over 7 bases. Germline V CDR1 and CDR2: LNHNV, YYDKDF (reference sequence). The CDR3 runs to 13 residues. V shed 3 bases and J 7 bases; nucleotides not matched to a gene: 6.

This chain links TRBV2 with TRBJ1-1; D unresolved. This CDR3 is 13 amino acids long. Per the germline V gene, CDR1 is SNHLY and CDR2 is FYNNEI. Trimming shortened V by 8 bases and J by 1 base, and 11 bases separated the two germline ends. CDR3 bases: TGTGCCAGCGAGCGGGAACCGAACACTGAAGCTTTCTTT. Translated, it gives CASEREPNTEAFF.

J is TRBJ2-3 and V is TRBV2, with D possibly being TRBD1 (6 bases). CDR1 and CDR2 (germline): SNHLY, FYNNEI. Trimming pared 3 bases from V and 2 bases from J, leaving 12 bases between. There are 15 residues in the CDR3. The CDR3 reads CASSETGLYTDTQYF. The DNA for the CDR3 is TGTGCCAGCAGTGAGACAGGATTATACACAGATACGCAGTATTTT.

The rearrangement uses TRBV14 and TRBJ2-1; TRBD1 agrees at 11 bases. Germline CDR1 and CDR2: SGHDN and FVKESK. The CDR3 sequence is 16 residues long. With V trimmed by 5 bases and J by 7 bases, 10 bases remained unmatched. DNA for the CDR3: TGTGCCAGCAGCAACTTCTTGGACAGGGGGCGAAATGAGCAGTTCTTC. This encodes CASSNFLDRGRNEQFF.

The V and J genes are TRBV6-5 and TRBJ2-2; 10 nucleotides align to TRBD2. Germline V lookup: CDR1 MNHEY, CDR2 SVGAGI. V dropped 6 bases and J dropped 4; count of bases not matched to a gene: 5. The CDR3 contains 15 residues. The CDR3 DNA reads TGTGCCAGCAGAAATAGCGGGGGGCTCACCGGGGAGCTGTTTTTT. It specifies CASRNSGGLTGELFF.

This clone was counted only a few times. The chain couples TRBV6-5 to TRBJ1-6, with D hard to call. V shed 4 bases and J shed 2 bases, with 9 bases lying between them. In germline, CDR1 is MNHEY, CDR2 SVGAGI. The CDR3 consists of 15 residues. CDR3 in amino acids: CASSLTEPYNSPLHF. CDR3 bases: TGTGCCAGCAGTTTAACCGAGCCCTATAATTCACCCCTCCACTTT.

V usage is TRBV28 and J usage is TRBJ1-6; 7 bases agree with TRBD1. Germline trimming cut 2 bases from V and 6 bases from J; bases unmatched to any gene: 7. CDR3 size: 16 residues. Germline CDR1 reads MDHEN; CDR2 reads SYDVKM. The CDR3 DNA is TGTGCCAGCAGTTTAAGGTCGGACAGGCCTAATTCACCCCTCCACTTT. It specifies CASSLRSDRPNSPLHF. The full variable domain, rest sourced from reference TRBV28 and TRBJ1-6, is DVKVTQSSRYLVKRTGEKVFLECVQDMDHENMFWYRQDPGLGLRLIYFSYDVKMKEKGDIPEGYSVSREKKERFSLILESASTNQTSMYLCASSLRSDRPNSPLHFGNGTRLTVT.

The chain joins TRBV4-3 to TRBJ1-2; 8 nucleotides align to TRBD1. Germline CDR1 and CDR2: LGHNA and YSLEER. The CDR3 has 15 residues. V was clipped by 0 bases and J by 8 bases; unmatched bases: 8. This CDR3 reads CASSQDPQGAKGYTF. CDR3 nucleotides: TGCGCCAGCAGCCAAGACCCCCAGGGGGCTAAAGGCTACACCTTC.

The CDR3 DNA follows: TGTGCCAGCTCACCGGGGGGACCCCTCCACTTT. Translated, it gives CASSPGGPLHF. V and J are TRBV18 and TRBJ1-6, with D perhaps TRBD1 (5 bases). V lost 3 bases and J lost 12, with 6 bases in between. Germline V gene sequence: CDR1 KGHSH, CDR2 LQKENI. The CDR3 is 11 residues long. The full variable domain, with the rest looked up from reference TRBV18 and TRBJ1-6, is NAGVMQNPRHLVRRRGQEARLRCSPMKGHSHVYWYRQLPEEGLKFMVYLQKENIIDESGMPKERFSAEFPKEGPSILRIQQVVRGDSAAYFCASSPGGPLHFGNGTRLTVT.

The rearrangement uses TRBV6-2 or TRBV6-3 and TRBJ2-7; D not certain. V was clipped by 4 bases and J by 6 bases, with 13 bases between them. Per germline, CDR1 MNHEY and CDR2 SVGEGT. This CDR3 is 13 amino acids long. DNA of the CDR3: TGTGCCAGCAGTTCGCCTAAAATCCCCGAGCAGTACTTC. Protein: CASSSPKIPEQYF.

This clone was seen once. V gene TRBV6-5 combines with J gene TRBJ2-5; D gene ambiguous. V gave up 1 base and J gave up 0 bases, with 12 bases separating them. The V gene's germline CDR1 is MNHEY and CDR2 SVGAGI. This CDR3 is 16 amino acids long. The chain's CDR3 is CASSYFPAADQETQYF. The CDR3 DNA reads as TGTGCCAGCAGTTACTTCCCCGCGGCTGACCAAGAGACCCAGTACTTC.

This clone showed up just a few times. This chain links TRBV28 with TRBJ1-3; 8 nucleotides align to TRBD1. The CDR3 spans 16 residues. The junction had 9 bases not matched to a gene; V was cut back by 4 bases and J by 4 bases. Germline-derived CDR1 and CDR2 are MDHEN and SYDVKM. The CDR3 DNA sequence: TGTGCCAGCAGTTCACGGACAGGGCAAGAAGGAAACACCATATATTTT. Amino acid sequence: CASSSRTGQEGNTIYF.

A note on this clone: The sample contains more than one DNA sequence encoding this CDR3. The chain combines TRBV7-8 with TRBJ1-4; D not certain. CDR1 is SGHVS, CDR2 FQNEAQ, per germline. This CDR3 comprises 12 residues. With 1 base removed from V and 8 bases from J, the gap between germline ends came to 5 bases. CDR3 residues: CASSLVREKLFF. CDR3 in DNA: TGTGCCAGCAGCTTAGTCAGGGAAAAACTGTTTTTT.

V is TRBV19 and J is TRBJ2-7; D is ambiguous. Germline lookup yields CDR1 LNHDA and CDR2 SQIVND (reference sequence). The V end was cut by 3 bases, the J end by 3 bases, with 9 bases between. The CDR3 runs to 13 residues. CDR3 amino acids: CASSISRSYEQYF. CDR3 bases: TGTGCCAGTAGTATTTCACGGAGCTACGAGCAGTACTTC.

The chain recombines TRBV20-1 with TRBJ1-1, with D hard to call. Trimming removed 1 base at V and 8 bases at J, with 8 bases between. The length of the CDR3 is 11 residues. The germline V gene has CDR1 DFQATT and CDR2 SNEGSKA (reference sequence). CDR3 amino acids: CSARGTEEAFF. The DNA for the CDR3 is TGCAGTGCTAGAGGTACAGAAGAAGCTTTCTTT.

The chain has TRBV7-2 and TRBJ2-5; 9 bases agree with TRBD2. This CDR3 contains 15 residues. Trimming took 2 bases from V and 6 from J; bases not matched to a gene: 7. CDR1 and CDR2 from the germline V gene are SGHTA and FQGNSA. In DNA form, the CDR3 reads TGTGCCAGCAGCTTAACTAGCGGGTCGCAACAGACCCAGTACTTC. Residues: CASSLTSGSQQTQYF.

This chain links TRBV2 with TRBJ2-2; weak D call: TRBD2 (5 bases). The V gene lost 7 bases and the J gene lost 3 bases, with 12 bases spanning the gap. The CDR3 extends over 14 amino acids. In germline, CDR1 is SNHLY, CDR2 FYNNEI. CDR3 protein: CASTPEGYTGELFF. CDR3 sequence (DNA): TGTGCCAGCACCCCCGAGGGTTACACCGGGGAGCTGTTTTTT.

The rearrangement joins TRBV7-2 to TRBJ2-7; possible D gene TRBD1, 6 bases. The CDR3 is made up of 16 amino acids. Trimming removed 5 bases at V and 2 bases at J, with 19 bases between. Germline values: CDR1 SGHTA, CDR2 FQGNSA. CDR3 coding DNA: TGTGCCAGCAGCGCCTCAGGTGTTGGGGGCACCTACGAGCAGTACTTC. Translating gives CASSASGVGGTYEQYF.

The chain has TRBV5-1 and TRBJ2-5; TRBD1 might be the D (6 bases). V lost 4 bases to trimming and J lost 4 bases, with 11 bases between them. CDR3 length: 13 amino acids. CDR1 SGHRS and CDR2 YFSETQ come from the germline V gene. The CDR3 nucleotides read TGCGCCAGCAGCGGTGGACAGCTAGAGACCCAGTACTTC. This translates into CASSGGQLETQYF.